A selection of T cell receptor beta chains follows, all from one sample in a study of metastatic and nonmetastatic thyroid tumors. TCRdb re-analyzed the PCR reads using MiXCR. The repertoire has over 10,000 clones, more than 30% of them found once; the top ten carry roughly an eighth. Specimen: tumor tissue. The receptors originated from a female donor with papillary thyroid cancer or a benign thyroid nodule (not recorded which). Some clones in this sample may be carry-over from other donors' samples. The CDR3 runs from the conserved cysteine through the conserved F or W. The D gene is left open where the match is weak. The size field is filled for only some rows; it gives once, few, many or a size class.

clone size	V gene	J gene	D gene	CDR3 protein	CDR3 DNA
-	TRBV5-4	TRBJ1-6	-	CAISTGDLGRGSPLHF	TGTGCCATCAGCACGGGGGACCTCGGGAGAGGATCACCCCTCCACTTT
medium-sized	TRBV27	TRBJ1-6	-	CASSLGWGPNSPLHF	TGTGCCAGCAGTTTGGGTTGGGGTCCGAATTCACCCCTCCACTTT
-	TRBV4-1	TRBJ1-6	-	CASSQEAGPLNSPLHF	TGCGCCAGCAGCCAAGAAGCCGGGCCCCTTAATTCACCCCTCCACTTT
-	TRBV6-2/TRBV6-3	TRBJ1-4	-	CASRLGRLGGEKLFF	TGTGCCAGCAGACTCGGACGGCTAGGCGGGGAAAAACTGTTTTTT
medium-sized	TRBV3-1	TRBJ1-4	-	CASSQGGSNEKLFF	TGTGCCAGCAGCCAAGGGGGTTCGAATGAAAAACTGTTTTTT
medium-sized	TRBV12-3/TRBV12-4	TRBJ1-1	TRBD1	CASSADRGTEAFF	TGTGCCAGCAGTGCGGACAGGGGGACTGAAGCTTTCTTT
-	TRBV12-3/TRBV12-4	TRBJ2-2	-	CASSREGLGGELFF	TGTGCCAGCAGTCGCGAGGGGTTGGGCGGGGAGCTGTTTTTT
-	TRBV5-8	TRBJ1-2	-	CASSLRPGGYTF	TGTGCCAGCAGCTTACGGCCGGGGGGCTACACCTTC
many	TRBV29-1	TRBJ1-2	-	CSVVGAERGYTF	TGCAGCGTTGTAGGCGCGGAAAGGGGCTACACCTTC
many	TRBV7-2	TRBJ2-1	-	CASSQAPNNEQFF	TGTGCCAGCAGCCAAGCCCCTAACAATGAGCAGTTCTTC
many	TRBV5-1	TRBJ2-5	TRBD2	CASSPTGLAMGGGTQYF	TGCGCCAGCAGCCCAACGGGACTAGCGATGGGAGGCGGGACCCAGTACTTC
-	TRBV11-3	TRBJ2-7	TRBD2	CASRGDYYEKYF	TGTGCCAGCAGAGGGGACTACTACGAGAAGTACTTC
-	TRBV10-2	TRBJ2-7	TRBD2	CASRPGLVTYEQYF	TGCGCCAGCAGACCGGGACTAGTAACCTACGAGCAGTACTTC
-	TRBV7-8	TRBJ2-3	TRBD1	CASSPRITVGGDTQYF	TGTGCCAGCAGCCCAAGAATAACGGTAGGGGGCGATACGCAGTATTTT
-	TRBV6-1	TRBJ1-4	-	CASSDRSRFHSNEKLFF	TGTGCCAGCAGTGACCGGTCGAGGTTTCATTCTAATGAAAAACTGTTTTTT
-	TRBV7-8	TRBJ2-1	TRBD2	CASSLYVAGGTHNEQFF	TGTGCCAGCAGCTTGTATGTAGCGGGAGGTACCCACAATGAGCAGTTCTTC
-	TRBV7-3	TRBJ1-2	-	CASSLLQSLDYGYTF	TGTGCCAGCAGCTTACTACAGAGTCTCGACTATGGCTACACCTTC
medium-sized	TRBV20-1	TRBJ2-7	-	CSARQGISYEQYF	TGCAGTGCTAGACAGGGGATATCCTACGAGCAGTACTTC
-	TRBV20-1	TRBJ2-7	TRBD2	CSANSGLAGPSSYEQYF	TGCAGTGCTAATTCGGGACTAGCGGGGCCGAGCTCCTACGAGCAGTACTTC
-	TRBV6-1	TRBJ2-1	TRBD2	CASTGTSGNREQFF	TGTGCCAGCACCGGGACTAGCGGGAATAGGGAGCAGTTCTTC
-	TRBV11-2	TRBJ1-1	-	CASSFGVDGTEAFF	TGTGCCAGCAGCTTCGGGGTCGACGGCACTGAAGCTTTCTTT
-	TRBV20-1	TRBJ1-6	TRBD1	CSARDLGQNSPLHF	TGCAGTGCTAGAGATTTGGGACAGAATTCACCCCTCCACTTT
-	TRBV30	TRBJ2-1	-	CAWSVVNSMQFF	TGTGCCTGGAGTGTTGTGAACAGTATGCAGTTCTTC
few	TRBV6-1	TRBJ2-3	TRBD1	CASSGGQGAYTQYF	TGTGCCAGCAGTGGCGGACAGGGAGCATATACGCAGTATTTT
-	TRBV15	TRBJ2-5	TRBD1	CATSRGTGGAETQYF	TGTGCCACCAGCAGAGGGACAGGGGGCGCAGAGACCCAGTACTTC
many	TRBV9	TRBJ2-3	-	CASSVTGTYTDTQYF	TGTGCCAGCAGCGTAACCGGGACGTACACAGATACGCAGTATTTT
medium-sized	TRBV5-1	TRBJ2-1	-	CASSPGQLRDEQFF	TGCGCCAGCAGTCCTGGACAGCTTAGAGATGAGCAGTTCTTC
few	TRBV7-6	TRBJ1-1	TRBD1	CASSLQGGEAFF	TGTGCCAGCAGCTTACAGGGGGGTGAAGCTTTCTTT
medium-sized	TRBV2	TRBJ2-7	-	CASTSGSPTGQYF	TGTGCCAGCACAAGCGGAAGCCCTACGGGGCAGTACTTC
-	TRBV20-1	TRBJ1-5	-	CSAREANQPQHF	TGCAGTGCGCGTGAAGCAAATCAGCCCCAGCATTTT
-	TRBV20-1	TRBJ2-1	TRBD1	CSAPSSQGVWLNYNEQFF	TGCAGTGCTCCATCATCGCAGGGGGTTTGGCTCAACTACAATGAGCAGTTCTTC
medium-sized	TRBV30	TRBJ1-6	TRBD1	CAWRVWTGDSPLHF	TGTGCCTGGAGAGTCTGGACAGGGGATTCACCCCTCCACTTT
-	TRBV4-2	TRBJ2-7	-	CASSRADFSGGFYEQYF	TGTGCCAGCAGCCGAGCCGATTTTTCAGGCGGCTTTTACGAGCAGTACTTC
-	TRBV4-3	TRBJ1-1	-	CASSQEIGAGNTEAFF	TGCGCCAGCAGCCAAGAGATTGGGGCAGGGAACACTGAAGCTTTCTTT
-	TRBV19	TRBJ2-7	TRBD2	CASRDLAGAYEQYF	TGTGCCTCCCGCGACCTAGCGGGGGCCTACGAGCAGTACTTC
-	TRBV3-1	TRBJ2-7	-	CASSQMGPDEQYF	TGTGCCAGCAGCCAAATGGGCCCGGACGAGCAGTACTTC
few	TRBV2	TRBJ1-4	-	CASRRTSGKLFF	TGTGCCAGCAGACGGACATCCGGCAAACTGTTTTTT
-	TRBV6-5	TRBJ1-2	TRBD1	CASSYGGTDLYGYTF	TGTGCCAGCAGTTACGGAGGGACAGACCTATATGGCTACACCTTC
few	TRBV2	TRBJ1-1	-	CASSEALPGNTEAFF	TGTGCCAGCAGTGAAGCGCTTCCAGGGAACACTGAAGCTTTCTTT
few	TRBV18	TRBJ2-2	TRBD1	CASSPPGTGATGELFF	TGTGCCAGCTCACCACCTGGGACAGGGGCTACCGGGGAGCTGTTTTTT